What follows is one T cell receptor (beta chain) and its context. The data were obtained in a study of T-cell reconstitution after alpha-beta-depleted transplantation in children. This CDR3 has 15 residues. V was pared by 4 bases and J by 4 bases, with 7 bases of the junction left unmatched. Germline V gene data show CDR1 as SGHRS and CDR2 as YFSETQ. Unique molecular identifiers featured in how the TCRbeta library was prepared. TCRdb ran MiXCR on the PCR reads and lists one entry per CDR3 protein. The sample has about 270,000 distinct CDR3 sequences, about 10% seen once. This TCR was recovered from a human donor who donated a stem cell graft to a child with SCID. The chain has TRBV5-1 and TRBJ1-2; 10 bases fit TRBD1. Sequences were derived from PBMCs from the stem cell graft donor, sampled from the stem cell graft. The CDR3 DNA sequence: TGCGCCAGCAGCCTAACCGGGACAGGGGTCTATGGCTACACCTTC. Translation gives CASSLTGTGVYGYTF.